This T cell receptor (beta chain) was documented in a study of chemoradiotherapy in HPV16-positive cancers. Study-level points and caveats: Candidate HPV-specific clones and E7-related TCR motifs grew in tumor during treatment. HPV-responsive T-cell expansion during chemoradiotherapy was linked to improved recurrence-free survival in HPV16-positive patients.

Repertoires were sampled repeatedly during chemoradiotherapy. The germline V gene has CDR1 SGHRS and CDR2 YFSETQ. The germline V and J ends were trimmed by 3 bases and 4 bases, with 16 bases remaining between them. There are 15 residues in the CDR3. Concerning this clone: The antigen is not known.

Assay used: immunoSEQ multiplex PCR; TCRdb lists only in-frame clones, some missing. The sample includes about 53,000 clones, more than 90% of them seen just once. The chain couples TRBV5-1 to TRBJ1-1; D ambiguous. The sequence derives from a human donor with HPV-associated anogenital cancer. This sample comprised blood, obtained from a patient who underwent chemoradiotherapy. The CDR3 is CASSSQDGVTTEAFF. The CDR3 DNA sequence: TGCGCCAGCAGCTCTCAGGACGGGGTGACCACTGAAGCTTTCTTT.